This T cell receptor (beta chain) was captured by sequencing in a study of blood T cell repertoires in COVID-19. Study details: Researchers got acute and convalescent COVID-19 samples from the United States, Italy and Spain. Sample material is recorded as cDNA or gDNA derived from T cells, B-cell-depleted T cells, or PBMCs.

In the original processing: Reference gene primer amplification yielded estimated nucleated cell counts. Measured with immunoSEQ multiplex PCR; TCRdb has only the in-frame clones, and not every one. V, J and clone size are taken as reported in that table, and D and trimming were inferred from the DNA itself. The data contain around 130,000 clones, roughly 79% of them seen just once; the ten biggest clones take up roughly 10%. V was shortened by 7 bases and J by 1 base, with 16 bases between the two germline ends. The CDR3 is made up of 15 amino acids. The rearrangement joins TRBV23-1 to TRBJ1-2; D gene unclear. TRBV23-1 is assigned to the ORF class and has an uncertain function. The TCR comes from a human donor in a cohort sampled during active COVID-19. Sample: peripheral blood. CDR3 coding DNA: TGCGCCAGCACCCCACGAGGGCCTTATAACTATGGCTACACCTTC. Encoded protein: CASTPRGPYNYGYTF.